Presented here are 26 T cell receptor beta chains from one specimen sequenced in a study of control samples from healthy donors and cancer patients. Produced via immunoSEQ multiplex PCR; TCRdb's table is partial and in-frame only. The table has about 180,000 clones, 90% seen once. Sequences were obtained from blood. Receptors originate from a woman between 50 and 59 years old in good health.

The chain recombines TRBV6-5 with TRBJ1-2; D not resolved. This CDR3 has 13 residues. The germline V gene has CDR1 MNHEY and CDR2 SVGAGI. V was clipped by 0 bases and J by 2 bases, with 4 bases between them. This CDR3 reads CASSYSGNYGYTF. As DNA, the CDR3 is TGTGCCAGCAGTTACTCTGGCAACTATGGCTACACCTTC.

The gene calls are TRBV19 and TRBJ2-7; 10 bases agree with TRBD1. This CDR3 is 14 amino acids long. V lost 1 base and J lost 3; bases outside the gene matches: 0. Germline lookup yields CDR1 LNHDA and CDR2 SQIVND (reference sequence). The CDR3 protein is CASSIGTGGYEQYF. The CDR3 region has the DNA TGTGCCAGTAGTATAGGGACAGGGGGCTACGAGCAGTACTTC. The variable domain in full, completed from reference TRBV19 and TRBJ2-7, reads DGGITQSPKYLFRKEGQNVTLSCEQNLNHDAMYWYRQDPGQGLRLIYYSQIVNDFQKGDIAEGYSVSREKKESFPLTVTSAQKNPTAFYLCASSIGTGGYEQYFGPGTRLTVT.

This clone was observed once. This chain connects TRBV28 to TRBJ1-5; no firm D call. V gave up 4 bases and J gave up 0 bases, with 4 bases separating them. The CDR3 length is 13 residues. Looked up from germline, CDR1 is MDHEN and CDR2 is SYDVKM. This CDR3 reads CASSYNSNQPQHF. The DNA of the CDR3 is TGTGCCAGCAGTTACAATAGCAATCAGCCCCAGCATTTT. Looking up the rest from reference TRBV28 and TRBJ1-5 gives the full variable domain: DVKVTQSSRYLVKRTGEKVFLECVQDMDHENMFWYRQDPGLGLRLIYFSYDVKMKEKGDIPEGYSVSREKKERFSLILESASTNQTSMYLCASSYNSNQPQHFGDGTRLSIL.

The CDR3 sequence is CASSPADRERTEAFF. The DNA of the CDR3 is TGCGCCAGCAGCCCTGCGGACAGGGAAAGAACTGAAGCTTTCTTT. The chain recombines TRBV4-1 with TRBJ1-1; 8 bases line up with TRBD1. Trimming cost V 4 bases and J 5 bases; bases outside gene matches: 9. Germline CDR1 is MGHRA and CDR2 is YSYEKL. There are 15 residues in the CDR3.

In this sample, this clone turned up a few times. CDR3 DNA: TGCGCCAGCAGCCCCGGACCTACCTTAGGCACTGAAGCTTTCTTT. This sequence encodes CASSPGPTLGTEAFF. The chain employs TRBV5-1 and TRBJ1-1; unclear D gene. Germline CDR1 SGHRS, CDR2 YFSETQ. CDR3 size: 15 residues. Trimming stripped 4 bases from V and 4 bases from J, with 17 bases between.

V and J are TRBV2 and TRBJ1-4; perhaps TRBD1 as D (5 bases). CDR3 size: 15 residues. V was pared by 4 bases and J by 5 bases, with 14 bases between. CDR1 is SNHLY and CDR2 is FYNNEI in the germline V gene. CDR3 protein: CASSVGAGYNEKLFF. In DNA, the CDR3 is TGTGCCAGCAGTGTAGGGGCAGGTTACAATGAAAAACTGTTTTTT.

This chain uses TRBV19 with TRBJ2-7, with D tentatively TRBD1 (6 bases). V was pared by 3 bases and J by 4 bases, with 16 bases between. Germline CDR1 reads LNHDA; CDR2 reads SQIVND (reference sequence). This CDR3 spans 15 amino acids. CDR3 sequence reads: CASSISDRFLYEQYF. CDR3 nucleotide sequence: TGTGCCAGTAGTATTAGCGACAGGTTTTTGTACGAGCAGTACTTC.

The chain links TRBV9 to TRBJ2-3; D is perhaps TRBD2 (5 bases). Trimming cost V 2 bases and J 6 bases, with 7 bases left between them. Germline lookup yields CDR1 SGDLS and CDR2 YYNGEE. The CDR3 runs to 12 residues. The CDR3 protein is CASSVSEDTQYF. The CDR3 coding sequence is TGTGCCAGCAGCGTTAGCGAGGATACGCAGTATTTT.

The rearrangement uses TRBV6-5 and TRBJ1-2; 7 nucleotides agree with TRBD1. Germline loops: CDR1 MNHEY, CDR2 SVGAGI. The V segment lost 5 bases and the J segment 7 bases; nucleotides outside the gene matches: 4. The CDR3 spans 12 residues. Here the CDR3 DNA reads TGTGCCAGCAGTAGACAGGGTTTTGGCTACACCTTC. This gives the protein CASSRQGFGYTF.

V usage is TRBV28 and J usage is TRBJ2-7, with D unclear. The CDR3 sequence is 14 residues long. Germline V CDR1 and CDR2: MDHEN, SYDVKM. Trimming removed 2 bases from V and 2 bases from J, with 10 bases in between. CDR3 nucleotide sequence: TGTGCCAGCAGTTTACAGTACATGGCCTACGAGCAGTACTTC. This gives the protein CASSLQYMAYEQYF.

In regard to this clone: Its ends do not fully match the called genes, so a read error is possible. The CDR3 region has the DNA TGTGCCAGCAGTGACTCATATTCCTACGAGCAGTACTTC. This codes for CASSDSYSYEQYF. The chain is built from TRBV6-6 and TRBJ2-7; D call uncertain. This CDR3 has 13 residues. The germline gives CDR1 MNHNY, CDR2 SVGAGI (reference sequence).

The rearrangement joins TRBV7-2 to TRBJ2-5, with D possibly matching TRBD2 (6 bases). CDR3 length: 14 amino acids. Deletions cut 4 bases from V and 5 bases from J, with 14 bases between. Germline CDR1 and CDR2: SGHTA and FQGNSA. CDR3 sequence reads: CASSSTPGVETQYF. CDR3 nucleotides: TGTGCCAGCAGCTCCACCCCGGGGGTCGAGACCCAGTACTTC.

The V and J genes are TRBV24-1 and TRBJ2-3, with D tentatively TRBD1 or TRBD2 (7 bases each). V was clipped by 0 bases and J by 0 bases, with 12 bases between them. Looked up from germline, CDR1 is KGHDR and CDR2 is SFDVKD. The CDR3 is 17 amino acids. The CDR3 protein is CATSDLSGTASTDTQYF. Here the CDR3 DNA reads TGTGCCACCAGTGATTTGAGCGGGACAGCGAGCACAGATACGCAGTATTTT.

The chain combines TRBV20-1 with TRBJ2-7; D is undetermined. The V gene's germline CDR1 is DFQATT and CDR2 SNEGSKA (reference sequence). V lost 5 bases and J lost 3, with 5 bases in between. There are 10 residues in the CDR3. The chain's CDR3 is CSAANYEQYF. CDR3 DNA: TGCAGTGCTGCGAACTACGAGCAGTACTTC.

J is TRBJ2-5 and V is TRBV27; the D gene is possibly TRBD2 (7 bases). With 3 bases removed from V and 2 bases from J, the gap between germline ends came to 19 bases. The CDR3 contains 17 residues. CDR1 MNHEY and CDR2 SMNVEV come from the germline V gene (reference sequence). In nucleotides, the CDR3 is TGTGCCAGCAGTTTGGTTGGCGGGGGCCTTTTACAAGAGACCCAGTACTTC. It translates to CASSLVGGGLLQETQYF.

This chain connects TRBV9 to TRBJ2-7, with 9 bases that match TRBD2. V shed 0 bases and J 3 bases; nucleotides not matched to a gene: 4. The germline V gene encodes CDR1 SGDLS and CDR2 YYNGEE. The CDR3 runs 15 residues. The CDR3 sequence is CASSVGLAANYEQYF. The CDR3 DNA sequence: TGTGCCAGCAGCGTAGGACTAGCGGCAAACTACGAGCAGTACTTC.

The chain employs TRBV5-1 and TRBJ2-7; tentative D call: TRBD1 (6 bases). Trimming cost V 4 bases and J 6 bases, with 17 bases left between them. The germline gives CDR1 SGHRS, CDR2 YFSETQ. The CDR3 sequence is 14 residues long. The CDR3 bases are TGCGCCAGCAGCCGCTCCGGGACAAAGGCCGAGCAGTACTTC. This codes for CASSRSGTKAEQYF.

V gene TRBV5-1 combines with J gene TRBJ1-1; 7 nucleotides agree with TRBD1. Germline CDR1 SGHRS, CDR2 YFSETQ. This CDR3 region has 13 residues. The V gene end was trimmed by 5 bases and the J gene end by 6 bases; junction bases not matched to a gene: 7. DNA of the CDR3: TGCGCCAGCAGGCCTCCGGGACAGCCTGAAGCTTTCTTT. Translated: CASRPPGQPEAFF.

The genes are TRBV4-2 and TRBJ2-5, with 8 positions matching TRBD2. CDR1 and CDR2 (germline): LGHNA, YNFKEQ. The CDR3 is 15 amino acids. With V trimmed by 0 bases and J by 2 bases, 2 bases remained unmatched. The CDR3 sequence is CASSQESSGQETQYF. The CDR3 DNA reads TGTGCCAGCAGCCAAGAATCTAGCGGGCAAGAGACCCAGTACTTC.

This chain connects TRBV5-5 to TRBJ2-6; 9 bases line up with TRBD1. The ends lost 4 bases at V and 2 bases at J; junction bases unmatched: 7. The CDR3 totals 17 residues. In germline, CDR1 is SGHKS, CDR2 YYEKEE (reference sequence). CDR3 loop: CASSGGTGYAGANVLTF. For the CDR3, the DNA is TGTGCCAGCAGCGGGGGGACAGGGTACGCTGGGGCCAACGTCCTGACTTTC.

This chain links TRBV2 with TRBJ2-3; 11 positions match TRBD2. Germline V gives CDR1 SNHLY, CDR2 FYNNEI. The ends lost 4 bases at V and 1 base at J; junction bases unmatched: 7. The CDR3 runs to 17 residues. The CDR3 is CASSAMGLADGTDTQYF. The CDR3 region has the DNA TGTGCCAGCAGTGCGATGGGACTAGCGGACGGCACAGATACGCAGTATTTT.

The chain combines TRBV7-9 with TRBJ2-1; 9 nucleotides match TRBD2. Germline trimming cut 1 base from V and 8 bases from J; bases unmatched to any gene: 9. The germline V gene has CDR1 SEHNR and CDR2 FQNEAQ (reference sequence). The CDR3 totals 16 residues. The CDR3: CASSLVGAGGLDEQFF. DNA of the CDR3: TGTGCCAGCAGCTTAGTTGGCGCGGGAGGGTTAGATGAGCAGTTCTTC.

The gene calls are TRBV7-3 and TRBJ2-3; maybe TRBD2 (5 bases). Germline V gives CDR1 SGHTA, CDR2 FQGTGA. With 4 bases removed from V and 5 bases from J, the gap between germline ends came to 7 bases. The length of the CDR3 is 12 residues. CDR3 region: CASSSTRDTQYF. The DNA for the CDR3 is TGTGCCAGCAGCTCCACTAGAGATACGCAGTATTTT.

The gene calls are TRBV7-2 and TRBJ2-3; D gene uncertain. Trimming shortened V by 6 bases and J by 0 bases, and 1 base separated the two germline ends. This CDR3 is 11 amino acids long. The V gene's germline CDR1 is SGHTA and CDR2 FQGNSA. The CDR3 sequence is CASSSTDTQYF. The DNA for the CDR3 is TGTGCCAGCAGTAGCACAGATACGCAGTATTTT.

The CDR3 region has the DNA TGTGCCACCAGGATAGCGAGCTCCTACAATGAGCAGTTCTTC. This sequence encodes CATRIASSYNEQFF. The chain is built from TRBV15 and TRBJ2-1; maybe TRBD2 (5 bases). The germline V gene has CDR1 LNHNV and CDR2 YYDKDF (reference sequence). CDR3 size: 14 residues. The germline V and J ends were trimmed by 6 bases and 0 bases, with 9 bases remaining between them.

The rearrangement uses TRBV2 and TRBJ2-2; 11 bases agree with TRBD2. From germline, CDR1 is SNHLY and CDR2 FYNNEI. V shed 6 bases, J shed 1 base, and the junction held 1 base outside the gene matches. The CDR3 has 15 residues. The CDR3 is CASRLAGGNTGELFF. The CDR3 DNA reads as TGTGCCAGCAGGCTAGCGGGGGGGAACACCGGGGAGCTGTTTTTT.